This record looks at one T cell receptor (beta chain) sequence and its context. The sample belongs to a study of cytomegalovirus exposure and HLA in healthy donors. Across the whole study: The 120 validation repertoires were produced on the same platform as the 650 or so repertoires of the first cohort. This was reported in a later analysis.

Profiled with immunoSEQ multiplex PCR; TCRdb holds only in-frame clones, not every one. The profile covers fewer than 200,000 clones, with about 87% appearing a single time and roughly 1.5% taken by the ten largest. Germline V gene data show CDR1 as SGHNT and CDR2 as YYREEE (reference sequence). Trimming took 4 bases from V and 6 from J; bases not matched to a gene: 9. The CDR3 runs to 16 residues. The receptor was derived from a woman aged 25-40 years in good health and CMV-seronegative. This chain uses TRBV5-4 with TRBJ1-4, with 10 nucleotides matching TRBD1. What was sequenced was PBMCs. The CDR3 region is CASSARDRGSDEKLFF. The CDR3 DNA reads as TGTGCCAGCAGCGCAAGGGACAGGGGATCGGATGAAAAACTGTTTTTT.